The source of this T cell receptor (beta chain) is a study of T cell repertoires in cytomegalovirus infection. In the study overall: Use of recently identified HLA-C-restricted and well-studied HLA-B-restricted CMV epitopes was part of the study. It can be stated that public TCR beta signatures indicated CMV infection as well as a matching HLA type.

Of note for this clonotype: Antigen specificity is unknown.

TCRdb re-derived calls from the reads in MiXCR, one entry per CDR3 protein. The sample includes 200,000 to 250,000 distinct CDR3 sequences, about 40% of them seen just once. The CDR3 is 13 residues long. The V and J ends lost 0 bases and 6 bases respectively, with 8 bases between them. Looked up from germline, CDR1 is SGHTA and CDR2 is FQGTGA. Here the sequenced sample was CD8+ T cells from cultured PBMCs, taken from culture after CMV antigen stimulation. The chain recombines TRBV7-3 with TRBJ1-2; tentative D call: TRBD1 (5 bases). This receptor was identified in a human donor in good health (CMV status not recorded). Some clones in this sample may be carry-over from other donors' samples. The CDR3 nucleotides are TGTGCCAGCAGCTTAACAGGGACGGATGGCTACACCTTC. This codes for CASSLTGTDGYTF.